These 22 T cell receptor beta chains were all obtained from the same sample, sequenced in a study of blood T cell repertoires in COVID-19. Data came from immunoSEQ multiplex PCR; TCRdb stores just in-frame clones and leaves some out. This table has about 240,000 clones, around 85% appearing once. Source material: peripheral blood. Receptor source: a woman aged 80 or over with acute or convalescent COVID-19.

The chain has TRBV5-6 and TRBJ1-2; no firm D call. Looked up from germline, CDR1 is SGHDT and CDR2 is YYEEEE. The V gene lost 4 bases and the J gene lost 2 bases, with 24 bases spanning the gap. The CDR3 totals 18 residues. CDR3 in DNA: TGTGCCAGCAGCCCCCCGGGAGGGTTGGGGTCGACAAACTATGGCTACACCTTC. The encoded protein is CASSPPGGLGSTNYGYTF.

The chain has TRBV7-9 and TRBJ1-4; D is ambiguous. Germline assignment: CDR1 SEHNR and CDR2 FQNEAQ (reference sequence). V was shortened by 1 base and J by 4 bases, with 10 bases between the two germline ends. The CDR3 contains 15 residues. The CDR3 nucleotides are TGTGCCAGCAGCTTAGGGGCAGCGGATAATGAAAAACTGTTTTTT. Amino acid sequence: CASSLGAADNEKLFF. The full variable domain, completed using reference TRBV7-9 and TRBJ1-4, is DTGVSQNPRHKITKRGQNVTFRCDPISEHNRLYWYRQTLGQGPEFLTYFQNEAQLEKSRLLSDRFSAERPKGSFSTLEIQRTEQGDSAMYLCASSLGAADNEKLFFGSGTQLSVL.

This clone was found once. V gene TRBV12-5 combines with J gene TRBJ1-1; TRBD1 matches 9 bases. Trimming at V came to 1 base and at J to 2 bases, leaving 5 bases not matched to a gene. The CDR3 is 16 residues long. Germline V gene sequence: CDR1 LGHNT, CDR2 FRNRAP. The CDR3 reads CASGLGQGGANTEAFF. CDR3 coding DNA: TGTGCTAGTGGTTTGGGACAGGGGGGGGCTAACACTGAAGCTTTCTTT.

This clone was observed a few times. The chain links TRBV7-8 to TRBJ2-7; 11 bases map to TRBD2. This CDR3 spans 15 amino acids. Losses at the gene ends were 5 bases for V and 2 bases for J; bases not matched to a gene: 5. CDR1 and CDR2 from the germline V gene are SGHVS and FQNEAQ. This chain's CDR3 is CASSNLAGGAYEQYF. The CDR3 DNA reads as TGTGCCAGCAGCAATCTAGCGGGGGGAGCCTACGAGCAGTACTTC. The whole variable domain, remainder taken from reference TRBV7-8 and TRBJ2-7, is GAGVSQSPRYKVAKRGQDVALRCDPISGHVSLFWYQQALGQGPEFLTYFQNEAQLDKSGLPSDRFFAERPEGSVSTLKIQRTQQEDSAVYLCASSNLAGGAYEQYFGPGTRLTVT.

The chain has TRBV4-2 and TRBJ1-4, with TRBD1 as a possible D gene (6 bases). CDR3 length equals 18 residues. Per the germline V gene, CDR1 is LGHNA and CDR2 is YNFKEQ. With 0 bases removed from V and 8 bases from J, the gap between germline ends came to 22 bases. The CDR3 is CASSQDPNGGQNGEKLFF. The CDR3 DNA reads as TGTGCCAGCAGCCAAGACCCAAACGGAGGACAGAACGGCGAAAAACTGTTTTTT.

The J gene is TRBJ2-1, the V gene TRBV4-1, with TRBD1 identical over 10 bases. CDR1 MGHRA and CDR2 YSYEKL come from the germline V gene. V trimming: 4 bases; J trimming: 3 bases; junction bases outside the gene matches: 3. The CDR3 has 15 amino acids. CDR3: CASSPGQGGYNEQFF. For the CDR3, the DNA is TGCGCCAGCAGCCCCGGACAGGGGGGCTACAATGAGCAGTTCTTC.

This clone was counted a single time. The CDR3 region is CASSRRTSGGLHTGELFF. For the CDR3, the DNA is TGTGCCAGCAGCCGCCGGACTAGCGGGGGCCTTCACACCGGGGAGCTGTTTTTT. The chain joins TRBV7-2 to TRBJ2-2; TRBD2 matches 13 bases. The CDR3 runs to 18 residues. V shed 5 bases and J 3 bases; nucleotides not matched to a gene: 9. Germline assignment: CDR1 SGHTA and CDR2 FQGNSA.

This chain joins TRBV2 and TRBJ1-2; TRBD1 aligns across 7 bases. The ends lost 7 bases at V and 7 bases at J; junction bases unmatched: 6. Germline loops: CDR1 SNHLY, CDR2 FYNNEI. The CDR3 runs to 12 residues. The CDR3 here is CASTTDRVGYTF. In nucleotides, the CDR3 is TGTGCCAGCACAACTGACAGGGTTGGCTACACCTTC.

The chain combines TRBV20-1 with TRBJ2-3; D possibly corresponds to TRBD2 (6 bases). V was trimmed by 6 bases and J by 6 bases, leaving 10 bases between them. The CDR3 extends over 11 amino acids. Germline values: CDR1 DFQATT, CDR2 SNEGSKA (reference sequence). CDR3 DNA: TGCAGTGCCGGGGGTCCGGATACGCAGTATTTT. It encodes CSAGGPDTQYF.

The rearrangement uses TRBV18 and TRBJ1-4, with unresolved D. The CDR3 runs 13 residues. CDR1 and CDR2 from the germline V gene are KGHSH and LQKENI. V lost 6 bases, J lost 7 bases, and 12 bases lay in between. The CDR3 sequence: CASSSGSREKLFF. The CDR3 nucleotides are TGTGCCAGCTCCAGCGGATCGCGTGAAAAACTGTTTTTT.

The V and J genes are TRBV7-8 and TRBJ2-3; 7 positions agree with TRBD2. Per germline, CDR1 SGHVS and CDR2 FQNEAQ. The CDR3 has 15 amino acids. V shed 0 bases, J shed 0 bases, and the junction held 0 bases outside the gene matches. The CDR3 region has the DNA TGTGCCAGCAGCTTAGCGGGGGGGAGCACAGATACGCAGTATTTT. Protein: CASSLAGGSTDTQYF.

The chain combines TRBV2 with TRBJ1-4, with D perhaps TRBD1 (5 bases). The germline V gene has CDR1 SNHLY and CDR2 FYNNEI. Between the trimmed V and J ends, which lost 6 bases and 0 bases, there was a span of 11 bases. The CDR3 is 15 amino acids. CDR3 DNA: TGTGCCAGCAGCTACCAGGGTGCAACTAATGAAAAACTGTTTTTT. This encodes CASSYQGATNEKLFF.

The CDR3 loop reads CASSSGTSGGAKEQYF. Here the CDR3 DNA reads TGTGCCAGCAGCTCCGGGACTAGCGGGGGGGCCAAAGAGCAGTACTTC. The chain links TRBV13 to TRBJ2-7, with 16 bases that match TRBD2. V gave up 4 bases and J gave up 7 bases; unmatched junction bases: 7. Germline V lookup: CDR1 PRHDT, CDR2 FYEKMQ (reference sequence). This CDR3 is built from 16 residues. The full variable domain, in which reference TRBV13 and TRBJ2-7 provide the parts outside the CDR3, is AAGVIQSPRHLIKEKRETATLKCYPIPRHDTVYWYQQGPGQDPQFLISFYEKMQSDKGSIPDRFSAQQFSDYHSELNMSSLELGDSALYFCASSSGTSGGAKEQYFGPGTRLTVT.

V and J are TRBV3-1 (or the pseudogene TRBV3-2) and TRBJ1-3; 9 nucleotides agree with TRBD1. CDR1 is LGHDT, CDR2 YNNKEL, per germline (reference sequence). J lost 4 bases, V lost 3 bases, and 1 base had no gene match. The CDR3 extends over 14 amino acids. The CDR3 loop reads CASSHGQGGNTIYF. As DNA, the CDR3 is TGTGCCAGCAGCCACGGACAGGGGGGAAACACCATATATTTT.

V gene TRBV29-1 combines with J gene TRBJ2-1, with TRBD1 matching 8 bases. Trimming at V came to 2 bases and at J to 6 bases, leaving 6 bases not matched to a gene. The CDR3 contains 14 residues. Germline assignment: CDR1 SQVTM and CDR2 ANQGSEA. The CDR3 protein is CSVEPTGAPNEQFF. CDR3 sequence (DNA): TGCAGCGTTGAACCGACAGGGGCACCCAATGAGCAGTTCTTC.

The chain links TRBV2 to TRBJ2-3, with D perhaps TRBD1 (5 bases). The V and J ends lost 3 bases and 2 bases respectively, with 9 bases between them. The CDR3 spans 14 residues. Germline loops: CDR1 SNHLY, CDR2 FYNNEI. The CDR3 sequence is CASSDAGYTDTQYF. CDR3 in DNA: TGTGCCAGCAGTGACGCAGGGTACACAGATACGCAGTATTTT.

The chain has TRBV11-2 and TRBJ2-1, with 12 bases that match TRBD2. Germline V gene lookup returns CDR1 SGHAT and CDR2 FQNNGV. The junction had 13 bases not matched to a gene; V was cut back by 3 bases and J by 7 bases. The CDR3 is 18 amino acids. CDR3 amino acids: CASSLRTSGIHRRNEQFF. CDR3 sequence (DNA): TGTGCCAGCAGCTTGAGGACTAGCGGGATCCACCGCCGAAATGAGCAGTTCTTC.

The chain carries TRBV11-2 and TRBJ1-1; 8 positions match TRBD1. The germline V gene has CDR1 SGHAT and CDR2 FQNNGV. The CDR3 extends over 15 amino acids. V lost 5 bases and J lost 4; bases outside the gene matches: 9. This CDR3 is CASSVSGTGPTEAFF. CDR3 sequence (DNA): TGTGCCAGCAGCGTTTCCGGGACAGGCCCCACTGAAGCTTTCTTT.

This clone turned up a few times. The chain combines TRBV7-9 with TRBJ1-1; perhaps TRBD1 as D (5 bases). CDR3 size: 14 residues. The germline V and J ends were trimmed by 3 bases and 1 base, with 9 bases remaining between them. Germline loops: CDR1 SEHNR, CDR2 FQNEAQ (reference sequence). The CDR3 DNA reads as TGTGCCAGCAGCTTCCCCGGACAGAACACTGAAGCTTTCTTT. It yields the protein CASSFPGQNTEAFF.

The chain carries TRBV5-6 and TRBJ2-4, with D maybe TRBD1 (6 bases). CDR3 length: 16 amino acids. Trimming took off 0 bases at V and 2 bases at J, with 12 bases between the two ends. CDR1 is SGHDT, CDR2 YYEEEE, per germline. The CDR3 spells CASSLEVRGSKNIQYF. In nucleotides, the CDR3 is TGTGCCAGCAGCTTGGAAGTCAGGGGTTCCAAAAACATTCAGTACTTC. Complete variable domain (other parts from reference TRBV5-6 and TRBJ2-4): DAGVTQSPTHLIKTRGQQVTLRCSPKSGHDTVSWYQQALGQGPQFIFQYYEEEERQRGNFPDRFSGHQFPNYSSELNVNALLLGDSALYLCASSLEVRGSKNIQYFGAGTRLSVL.

This clone was counted a few times. The chain combines TRBV7-2 with TRBJ2-5; 8 bases align to TRBD2. The CDR3 spans 14 residues. V lost 5 bases and J lost 0; bases outside the gene matches: 2. Germline-derived CDR1 and CDR2 are SGHTA and FQGNSA. The CDR3: CASSGGGYQETQYF. CDR3 nucleotides: TGTGCCAGCAGCGGCGGGGGGTACCAAGAGACCCAGTACTTC.

V usage is TRBV19 and J usage is TRBJ1-1, with TRBD1 identical over 10 bases. The CDR3 is made up of 14 amino acids. CDR1 is LNHDA and CDR2 is SQIVND in the germline V gene (reference sequence). Germline trimming cut 4 bases from V and 8 bases from J; bases unmatched to any gene: 7. This CDR3 reads CASSKDRGALEAFF. CDR3 in DNA: TGTGCCAGTAGTAAGGACAGGGGGGCTCTAGAAGCTTTCTTT.